A selection of T cell receptor beta chains follows, all from one sample in a study of blood T cell repertoires in COVID-19. Only in-frame clones appear in the TCRdb table, and some are missing; sequencing was by immunoSEQ multiplex PCR. This sample yields more than 45,000 clones, of which more than 75% are seen a single time; approximately 5.6% belongs to the top ten. The sequencing sample was made of peripheral blood. These receptors all come from a woman aged 55-69 years with acute or convalescent COVID-19. Both conserved end residues are trimmed from each CDR3. Each record gives: J gene, V gene, CDR3 protein.

J gene: TRBJ2-5; V gene: TRBV18; CDR3 protein: ASSPGRVEETQY
J gene: TRBJ2-7; V gene: TRBV7-3; CDR3 protein: ASSDRTGGDEQY
J gene: TRBJ1-2; V gene: TRBV11-2; CDR3 protein: ASSGRTGANYGYT
J gene: TRBJ2-5; V gene: TRBV14; CDR3 protein: ASSRRLAGAFETQY
J gene: TRBJ1-2; V gene: TRBV6-5; CDR3 protein: ASSLKPGYGYT
J gene: TRBJ2-3; V gene: TRBV7-9; CDR3 protein: ASSLVDGRGSDTQY
J gene: TRBJ2-1; V gene: TRBV27; CDR3 protein: ASGTPNSGSVYNEQF
J gene: TRBJ1-1; V gene: TRBV2; CDR3 protein: ASSAHGRDTEAF
J gene: TRBJ2-5; V gene: TRBV7-2; CDR3 protein: ASSALAGARETQY
J gene: TRBJ1-2; V gene: TRBV29-1; CDR3 protein: SATGTGRNYGYT
J gene: TRBJ2-6; V gene: TRBV19; CDR3 protein: ASSIHSSGANVLT
J gene: TRBJ1-1; V gene: TRBV7-3; CDR3 protein: ASSLNGQGAEAF
J gene: TRBJ2-2; V gene: TRBV6-2/TRBV6-3; CDR3 protein: ASSYTSNTAGANTGELF
J gene: TRBJ2-1; V gene: TRBV5-1; CDR3 protein: ASSPRSGGAVNEQF
J gene: TRBJ2-4; V gene: TRBV18; CDR3 protein: ASSPISRPSENIQY
J gene: TRBJ1-2; V gene: TRBV5-4; CDR3 protein: ASRVGQGVNGYT
J gene: TRBJ2-5; V gene: TRBV11-3; CDR3 protein: ASSLGSEMGTQY
J gene: TRBJ1-4; V gene: TRBV29-1; CDR3 protein: SGGQARGEKLF
J gene: TRBJ2-7; V gene: TRBV6-1; CDR3 protein: ASSESGQGARYEQY
J gene: TRBJ1-4; V gene: TRBV4-1; CDR3 protein: ASSQLDSATNEKLF
J gene: TRBJ2-3; V gene: TRBV19; CDR3 protein: ASIGAGTSTDTQY
J gene: TRBJ1-6; V gene: TRBV14; CDR3 protein: ASSQEVIGSSYNSPLH
J gene: TRBJ2-5; V gene: TRBV29-1; CDR3 protein: SVVRGGTQY
J gene: TRBJ2-1; V gene: TRBV9; CDR3 protein: ASSLGDYNEQF
J gene: TRBJ1-2; V gene: TRBV19; CDR3 protein: ASSPEGQAYGYT